These 25 T cell receptor beta chains share one sample of origin, sequenced in a study of CD8 T cells in ankylosing spondylitis. Study-level results: A TCR beta motif of about eight highly homologous variants appeared characteristic of ankylosing spondylitis blood.

The antigens these receptors bind are not known. TCRdb re-derived calls from the 5' RACE reads in MiXCR, one entry per CDR3 protein. The sample lists around 770,000 distinct CDR3 sequences, 15% to 20% occurring once. What was sequenced was blood, either unsorted or a sorted T cell fraction (not recorded which). Every receptor here comes from a male donor with ankylosing spondylitis.

This clonotype has a handful of counts. The chain combines TRBV6-1 with TRBJ1-6; possibly TRBD1 for D (5 bases). The germline V and J ends were trimmed by 6 bases and 0 bases, with 12 bases remaining between them. Germline V gene lookup returns CDR1 MNHNS and CDR2 SASEGT. The CDR3 runs to 16 residues. The CDR3 DNA follows: TGTGCCAGCAGCCGACAGTCGAGCTCCTATAATTCACCCCTCCACTTT. Protein product: CASSRQSSSYNSPLHF.

The chain uses TRBV12-3 or TRBV12-4 and TRBJ2-3; a possible D gene is TRBD2 (5 bases). V was pared by 2 bases and J by 8 bases, with 20 bases between. The CDR3 runs to 16 residues. The CDR3 here is CASSLFLSTLSGTQYF. The CDR3 DNA reads as TGTGCCAGCAGTTTATTTCTTTCGACGCTAAGCGGTACGCAGTATTTT.

This chain connects TRBV7-9 to TRBJ2-1; 7 bases are shared with TRBD2. The CDR3 has 16 residues. V was clipped by 3 bases and J by 1 base; unmatched bases: 6. Germline V gives CDR1 SEHNR, CDR2 FQNEAQ (reference sequence). The chain's CDR3 is CASSLGGRYSYNEQFF. CDR3 nucleotides: TGTGCCAGCAGCTTGGGAGGGCGATATTCCTACAATGAGCAGTTCTTC.

CDR3 amino acids: CASSATSGGYYEQYF. CDR3 nucleotides: TGTGCCAGCAGCGCGACTAGCGGGGGATACTACGAGCAGTACTTC. The V call is TRBV9, the J call TRBJ2-7; 12 bases map to TRBD2. Germline loops: CDR1 SGDLS, CDR2 YYNGEE. The V gene end was trimmed by 3 bases and the J gene end by 3 bases; junction bases not matched to a gene: 4. The CDR3 is 15 residues long.

The chain joins TRBV7-9 to TRBJ2-3; 9 nucleotides match TRBD1. This CDR3 spans 11 amino acids. Per germline, CDR1 SEHNR and CDR2 FQNEAQ (reference sequence). J lost 14 bases, V lost 6 bases, and 6 bases had no gene match. CDR3 protein: CASRLDRGAYF. The CDR3 coding sequence is TGTGCCAGCAGATTGGACAGGGGTGCGTATTTT.

This clonotype was seen a handful of times. This chain connects TRBV6-6 to TRBJ1-2; no firm D call. With 8 bases removed from V and 4 bases from J, the gap between germline ends came to 11 bases. Germline CDR1 MNHNY, CDR2 SVGAGI (reference sequence). The CDR3 is 12 amino acids. The CDR3 spells CASEEPGYGYTF. DNA for the CDR3: TGTGCCAGCGAAGAGCCGGGCTATGGCTACACCTTC.

The rearrangement links TRBV5-1 to TRBJ2-7, with a weak D call TRBD1 (6 bases). Germline loops: CDR1 SGHRS, CDR2 YFSETQ. The CDR3 runs 16 residues. The germline V and J ends were trimmed by 0 bases and 4 bases, with 17 bases remaining between them. The CDR3 DNA reads TGCGCCAGCAGCTTGGGGGGGACAACTACTCAATACGAGCAGTACTTC. Translation: CASSLGGTTTQYEQYF.

The J gene is TRBJ2-1, the V gene TRBV7-9, with 8 positions matching TRBD2. Looked up from germline, CDR1 is SEHNR and CDR2 is FQNEAQ (reference sequence). The CDR3 sequence is 16 residues long. Trimming at V came to 0 bases and at J to 9 bases, leaving 10 bases not matched to a gene. The DNA of the CDR3 is TGTGCCAGCAGCTTAGCGGGGAGCGGGAGATCTGGTGAGCAGTTCTTC. Translating it yields CASSLAGSGRSGEQFF.

The chain couples TRBV28 to TRBJ2-1, with D unclear. V shed 0 bases and J shed 9 bases, with 3 bases lying between them. Germline CDR1 reads MDHEN; CDR2 reads SYDVKM. This CDR3 spans 11 amino acids. As DNA, the CDR3 is TGTGCCAGCAGTTTATGGGCTGAGCAGTTCTTC. This sequence encodes CASSLWAEQFF. Based on the CDR3 plus reference TRBV28 and TRBJ2-1, the full variable domain is DVKVTQSSRYLVKRTGEKVFLECVQDMDHENMFWYRQDPGLGLRLIYFSYDVKMKEKGDIPEGYSVSREKKERFSLILESASTNQTSMYLCASSLWAEQFFGPGTRLTVL.

The chain couples TRBV12-3 or TRBV12-4 to TRBJ2-3, with TRBD2 matching over 13 bases. Germline trimming cut 6 bases from V and 6 bases from J; bases unmatched to any gene: 6. The CDR3 spans 15 residues. The CDR3 coding sequence is TGTGCCAGCAGCCGGACTAGCGGGAGATGGGATACGCAGTATTTT. It yields the protein CASSRTSGRWDTQYF.

The chain couples TRBV20-1 to TRBJ1-1, with D perhaps TRBD1 (6 bases). CDR1 and CDR2 (germline): DFQATT, SNEGSKA (reference sequence). The V gene lost 3 bases and the J gene lost 2 bases, with 16 bases spanning the gap. The CDR3 contains 15 residues. As DNA, the CDR3 is TGCAGTGCTAGTGGCCCCGGACAGATAAACACTGAAGCTTTCTTT. Translated, it gives CSASGPGQINTEAFF.

This clonotype was counted between two and nine times. This chain joins TRBV5-1 and TRBJ2-1, with D perhaps assigned TRBD1 or TRBD2 (6 bases each). Germline V gene data show CDR1 as SGHRS and CDR2 as YFSETQ. Trimming took off 4 bases at V and 7 bases at J, with 9 bases between the two ends. The CDR3 consists of 12 residues. Here the CDR3 reads CASSRGENEQFF. The CDR3 DNA sequence: TGCGCCAGCAGCAGGGGGGAGAATGAGCAGTTCTTC.

The chain carries TRBV9 and TRBJ2-2; 9 nucleotides agree with TRBD2. Looked up from germline, CDR1 is SGDLS and CDR2 is YYNGEE. CDR3 length equals 16 residues. With V trimmed by 0 bases and J by 3 bases, 3 bases remained unmatched. In nucleotides, the CDR3 is TGTGCCAGCAGCGTAGGTACTAGCGGGCACACCGGGGAGCTGTTTTTT. Translation: CASSVGTSGHTGELFF.

A few counts support this clonotype. J is TRBJ1-6 and V is TRBV18; D uncertain. The germline V gene has CDR1 KGHSH and CDR2 LQKENI. Between the trimmed V and J ends, which lost 3 bases and 5 bases, there was a span of 11 bases. This CDR3 is 15 amino acids long. The CDR3 nucleotides read TGTGCCAGCTCACCGGGCCGGGCCAATAATTCACCCCTCCACTTT. This encodes CASSPGRANNSPLHF.

The V call is TRBV14, the J call TRBJ1-2, with D maybe TRBD1 (5 bases). Trimming pared 0 bases from V and 4 bases from J, leaving 9 bases between. The CDR3 contains 14 residues. Germline-derived CDR1 and CDR2 are SGHDN and FVKESK. The CDR3 DNA is TGTGCCAGCAGCCAAGAGGGCAGGGCCTATGGCTACACCTTC. Its translation: CASSQEGRAYGYTF. The entire variable domain, with the rest obtained from reference TRBV14 and TRBJ1-2, is as follows: EAGVTQFPSHSVIEKGQTVTLRCDPISGHDNLYWYRRVMGKEIKFLLHFVKESKQDESGMPNNRFLAERTGGTYSTLKVQPAELEDSGVYFCASSQEGRAYGYTFGSGTRLTVV.

This clonotype was recorded a few times. V usage is TRBV10-3 and J usage is TRBJ1-1; D gene uncertain. This CDR3 region has 13 residues. The V gene lost 6 bases and the J gene lost 0 bases, with 8 bases spanning the gap. CDR1 and CDR2 from the germline V gene are ENHRY and SYGVKD. Here the CDR3 DNA reads TGTGCCATCAGACCCGATATGAACACTGAAGCTTTCTTT. Amino acids: CAIRPDMNTEAFF.

This clonotype was picked up a small number of times. The V gene is TRBV5-1, the J gene TRBJ2-4; 9 bases fit TRBD2. The CDR3 covers 16 residues. Germline lookup yields CDR1 SGHRS and CDR2 YFSETQ. Trimming removed 4 bases from V and 9 bases from J; junction bases left unmatched: 14. This chain's CDR3 is CASSPFVPSGNVIQYF. CDR3 nucleotides: TGCGCCAGCAGCCCATTTGTGCCTAGCGGGAACGTCATTCAGTACTTC.

This clonotype was observed at least ten times. The chain employs TRBV5-1 and TRBJ2-7, with D possibly being TRBD1 (5 bases). V was pared by 0 bases and J by 4 bases, with 11 bases between. This CDR3 spans 14 amino acids. Germline CDR1 is SGHRS and CDR2 is YFSETQ. CDR3 DNA: TGCGCCAGCAGCTTGGGTGGGGCACCTTACGAGCAGTACTTC. Amino acids: CASSLGGAPYEQYF. Filled out from reference TRBV5-1 and TRBJ2-7, the complete variable domain reads KAGVTQTPRYLIKTRGQQVTLSCSPISGHRSVSWYQQTPGQGLQFLFEYFSETQRNKGNFPGRFSGRQFSNSRSEMNVSTLELGDSALYLCASSLGGAPYEQYFGPGTRLTVT.

This clonotype was picked up one time. The chain carries TRBV2 and TRBJ2-5, with 9 bases aligning to TRBD1. V dropped 5 bases and J dropped 1; count of bases not matched to a gene: 8. Germline V lookup: CDR1 SNHLY, CDR2 FYNNEI. This CDR3 region has 16 residues. Here the CDR3 reads CASSPARDRVQETQYF. CDR3 sequence (DNA): TGTGCCAGCAGTCCCGCCCGGGACAGGGTCCAAGAGACCCAGTACTTC.

This rearrangement joins TRBV7-2 to TRBJ2-3; D uncertain. The CDR3 covers 13 residues. V was clipped by 4 bases and J by 2 bases, with 7 bases between them. The V gene's germline CDR1 is SGHTA and CDR2 FQGNSA. Here the CDR3 reads CASSYDPTDTQYF. CDR3 DNA: TGTGCCAGCAGCTACGACCCCACAGATACGCAGTATTTT.

This clonotype came up a few times. The rearrangement links TRBV20-1 to TRBJ2-1; 9 bases align to TRBD2. The CDR3 loop spans 17 amino acids. The junction had 13 bases not matched to a gene; V was cut back by 2 bases and J by 5 bases. The V gene's germline CDR1 is DFQATT and CDR2 SNEGSKA (reference sequence). CDR3 region: CSARLLTSGLDHNEQFF. The DNA for the CDR3 is TGCAGTGCTAGACTTTTGACTAGCGGATTAGACCACAATGAGCAGTTCTTC.

The chain carries TRBV5-1 and TRBJ2-1; D unresolved. CDR3 length equals 13 residues. V dropped 4 bases and J dropped 7 bases, with 12 bases sitting between them. Germline CDR1 reads SGHRS; CDR2 reads YFSETQ. The CDR3 loop is CASSSDWVNEQFF. The CDR3 DNA reads TGCGCCAGCAGCAGCGACTGGGTGAATGAGCAGTTCTTC.

This clonotype showed up just a few times. The V call is TRBV3-1, the J call TRBJ2-7; TRBD2 agrees at 11 bases. Germline CDR1 and CDR2: LGHDT and YNNKEL (reference sequence). The J segment lost 1 base and the V segment lost 7 bases, leaving 6 bases of the junction unmatched. This CDR3 has 15 amino acids. The chain's CDR3 is CASTIAGGPSYEQYF. Here the CDR3 DNA reads TGTGCCAGCACCATAGCGGGAGGGCCATCCTACGAGCAGTACTTC.

This clonotype occurred a few times. The chain uses TRBV21-1 and TRBJ1-3; the table's D call, TRBD1, was not checked against the DNA. TRBV21-1 is labeled a pseudogene. The CDR3 covers 12 residues. This chain's CDR3 is CASSPWGNTIYF. CDR3 sequence (DNA): TGTGCCAGCAGCCCCTGGGGAAACACCATATATTTT.

This clonotype was detected only a few times. This sequence joins TRBV11-2 and TRBJ2-3; 9 nucleotides line up with TRBD2. V gave up 5 bases and J gave up 7 bases; unmatched junction bases: 19. This CDR3 is built from 18 residues. Per the germline V gene, CDR1 is SGHAT and CDR2 is FQNNGV. This CDR3 reads CASSTKPWAGGPVNTQYF. CDR3 DNA sequence: TGTGCCAGCAGCACCAAGCCGTGGGCGGGAGGGCCGGTAAATACGCAGTATTTT.